The text below deals with one T cell receptor (beta chain). The CDR3 spans 15 residues. The V and J ends lost 0 bases and 8 bases, in that order; junction bases with no gene match: 6. Germline V lookup: CDR1 SGHRS, CDR2 YFSETQ. This specimen belongs to a study of blood T cell repertoires in COVID-19. Study at large: From T cells, B-cell-depleted T cells, or PBMCs came the material, which was cDNA or gDNA.

Source study methods: Scientists estimated how many nucleated cells there were by amplifying reference gene primers. Sequencing was performed with immunoSEQ multiplex PCR; in TCRdb, only in-frame clones are kept and a portion is missing. That table supplies the V and J calls and clone size; D and trimming were determined from the DNA. The sample lists approximately 220,000 clones, approximately 86% occurring once. V is TRBV5-1 and J is TRBJ2-1; 9 bases are a match to TRBD1. This receptor was obtained from a man aged 40-49 years with acute or convalescent COVID-19. The sequenced sample consisted of peripheral blood. The CDR3 bases are TGCGCCAGCAGCTTGGCGGGGACAGGGAACCATGAGCAGTTCTTC. Protein: CASSLAGTGNHEQFF.